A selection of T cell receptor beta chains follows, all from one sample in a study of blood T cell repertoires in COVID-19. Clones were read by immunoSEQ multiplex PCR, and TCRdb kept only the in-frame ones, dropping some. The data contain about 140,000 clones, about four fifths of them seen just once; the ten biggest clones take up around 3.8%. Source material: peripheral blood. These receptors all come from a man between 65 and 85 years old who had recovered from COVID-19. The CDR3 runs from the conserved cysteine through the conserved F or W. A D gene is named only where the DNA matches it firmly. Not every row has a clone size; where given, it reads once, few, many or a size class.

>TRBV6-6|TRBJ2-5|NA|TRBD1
CASKSGGQSIAAQYF
TGTGCCAGCAAGAGTGGGGGACAGTCCATTGCGGCCCAGTACTTC
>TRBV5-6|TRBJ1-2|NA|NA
CASSFGGDYGYTF
TGTGCCAGCAGCTTCGGGGGGGACTATGGCTACACCTTC
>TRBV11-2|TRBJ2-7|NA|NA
CASSLDSGIGTRSYEQYF
TGTGCCAGCAGCTTAGATTCAGGTATTGGGACTCGCTCCTACGAGCAGTACTTC
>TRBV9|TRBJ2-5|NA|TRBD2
CASSVGWEGGTQYF
TGTGCCAGCAGCGTAGGTTGGGAGGGAGGAACCCAGTACTTC
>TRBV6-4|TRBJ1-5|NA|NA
CASSDSDTNQPQHF
TGTGCCAGCAGTGACTCGGACACGAATCAGCCCCAGCATTTT
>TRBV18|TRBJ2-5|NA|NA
CASSLLRDQETQYF
TGTGCCAGCTCACTACTCCGGGACCAAGAGACCCAGTACTTC
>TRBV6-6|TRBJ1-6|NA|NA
CASSRVRGGSSYNSPLHF
TGTGCCAGCAGTCGAGTACGAGGCGGTAGCTCCTATAATTCACCCCTCCACTTT
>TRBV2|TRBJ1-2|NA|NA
CASSGNYGYTF
TGTGCCAGCTCAGGGAACTATGGCTACACCTTC
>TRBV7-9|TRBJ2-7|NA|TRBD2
CASSEGTSGRSTYEQYF
TGTGCCAGCAGCGAGGGGACTAGCGGGAGGTCTACCTACGAGCAGTACTTC
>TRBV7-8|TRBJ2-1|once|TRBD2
CASSPKVAGENEQFF
TGTGCCAGCAGCCCTAAGGTAGCGGGAGAAAATGAGCAGTTCTTC
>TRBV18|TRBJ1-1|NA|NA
CASSRPSGAFTEAFF
TGTGCCAGCTCACGCCCCTCAGGGGCCTTCACTGAAGCTTTCTTT
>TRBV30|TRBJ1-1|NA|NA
CAWDPGNTEAFF
TGTGCCTGGGACCCAGGGAACACTGAAGCTTTCTTT
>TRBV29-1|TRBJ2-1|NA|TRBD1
CSVEGIQGFHEQFF
TGCAGCGTTGAGGGGATACAGGGGTTTCATGAGCAGTTCTTC
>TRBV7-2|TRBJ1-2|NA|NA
CASSLGDSDGYTF
TGTGCCAGCAGCTTAGGAGACAGTGATGGCTACACCTTC
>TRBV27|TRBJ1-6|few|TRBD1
CASSLSPGGNSPLHF
TGTGCCAGCAGTTTATCCCCAGGGGGTAATTCACCCCTCCACTTT
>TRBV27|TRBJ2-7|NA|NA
CASSLGGDREQYF
TGTGCCAGCAGTTTAGGGGGGGACAGGGAGCAGTACTTC
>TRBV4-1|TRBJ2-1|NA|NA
CASSPIGLSSSYNEQFF
TGCGCCAGCAGCCCTATCGGTTTATCTAGCTCCTACAATGAGCAGTTCTTC
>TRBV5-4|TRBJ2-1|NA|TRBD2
CASSLGSGRYNEQFF
TGTGCCAGCAGCTTGGGTAGCGGGCGTTACAATGAGCAGTTCTTC
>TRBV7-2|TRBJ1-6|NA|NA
CASSPFGSDNSPLHF
TGTGCCAGCAGCCCCTTTGGCAGTGATAATTCACCCCTCCACTTT
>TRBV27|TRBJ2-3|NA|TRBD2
CASSGREGDTQYF
TGTGCCAGCAGTGGGAGGGAGGGCGATACGCAGTATTTT
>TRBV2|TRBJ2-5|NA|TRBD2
CASSPLFSGGPGNWQYF
TGTGCCAGCAGTCCTCTATTTAGCGGGGGACCTGGAAATTGGCAGTACTTC
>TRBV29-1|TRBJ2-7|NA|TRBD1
CSVDLGTGGYEQYF
TGCAGCGTTGACCTCGGGACAGGGGGCTACGAGCAGTACTTC
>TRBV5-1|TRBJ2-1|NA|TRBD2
CASSLGSGRGNEQFF
TGCGCCAGCAGCTTGGGTAGCGGGAGGGGGAATGAGCAGTTCTTC
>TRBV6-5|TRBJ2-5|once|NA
CASSPPGDQETQYF
TGTGCCAGCAGCCCGCCCGGGGACCAAGAGACCCAGTACTTC
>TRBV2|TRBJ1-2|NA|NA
CASTGTSYGYTF
TGTGCCAGCACCGGGACAAGCTATGGCTACACCTTC
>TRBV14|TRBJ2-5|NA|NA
CASSQAGVETQYF
TGTGCCAGCAGCCAAGCAGGGGTCGAGACCCAGTACTTC
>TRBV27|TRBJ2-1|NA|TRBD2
CASSRRILVVTSGRDNEQFF
TGTGCCAGCAGTCGACGGATTTTGGTGGTAACTAGCGGGAGGGACAATGAGCAGTTCTTC
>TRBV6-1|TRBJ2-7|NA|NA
CASSGLFSGTSYEQYF
TGTGCCAGCAGTGGCCTCTTTAGCGGCACCTCCTACGAGCAGTACTTC
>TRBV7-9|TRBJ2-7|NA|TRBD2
CASSPLGLAGAEQYF
TGTGCCAGCAGCCCCCTTGGGCTAGCGGGAGCCGAGCAGTACTTC
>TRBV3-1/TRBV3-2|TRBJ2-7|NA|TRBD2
CASSQDRGSGSPQYF
TGTGCCAGCAGCCAAGATAGGGGTAGCGGGAGCCCCCAGTACTTC
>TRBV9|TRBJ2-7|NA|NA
CASGPGATYEQYF
TGTGCCAGCGGTCCAGGGGCGACCTACGAGCAGTACTTC
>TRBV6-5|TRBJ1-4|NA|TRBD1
CASSYGTGGRNEKLFF
TGTGCCAGCAGTTACGGGACAGGGGGAAGAAATGAAAAACTGTTTTTT
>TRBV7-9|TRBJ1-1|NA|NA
CASSLVGMRNTEAFF
TGTGCCAGCAGCTTAGTCGGGATGCGGAACACTGAAGCTTTCTTT
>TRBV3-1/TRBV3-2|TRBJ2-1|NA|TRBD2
CASSHPLLGRAYNEQFF
TGTGCCAGCAGCCATCCCCTCCTCGGGAGGGCCTACAATGAGCAGTTCTTC
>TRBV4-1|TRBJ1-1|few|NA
CASSHPAGSSGTEAFF
TGCGCCAGCAGCCATCCCGCGGGCAGTTCGGGCACTGAAGCTTTCTTT
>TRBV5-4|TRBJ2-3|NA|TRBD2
CASGRTSTDTQYF
TGTGCAAGCGGGAGGACTAGCACAGATACGCAGTATTTT
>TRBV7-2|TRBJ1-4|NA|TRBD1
CASSYPGTGVGTNEKLFF
TGTGCCAGCAGCTACCCCGGGACAGGGGTTGGAACTAATGAAAAACTGTTTTTT
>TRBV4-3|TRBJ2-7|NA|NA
CASSSSREATYEQYF
TGCGCCAGCAGTTCGTCGAGGGAGGCGACCTACGAGCAGTACTTC
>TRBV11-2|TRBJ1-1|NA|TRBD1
CASSSSDRANTEAFF
TGTGCCAGCAGCTCCTCGGACAGGGCGAACACTGAAGCTTTCTTT
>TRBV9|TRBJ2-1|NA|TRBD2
CASSVGLAGRNEQFF
TGTGCCAGCAGCGTAGGACTAGCGGGAAGAAATGAGCAGTTCTTC
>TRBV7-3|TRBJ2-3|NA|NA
CASSPRGGQPTDTQYF
TGTGCCAGCAGCCCACGGGGGGGACAGCCCACAGATACGCAGTATTTT
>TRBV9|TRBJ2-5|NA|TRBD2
CASSVGMAGEETQYF
TGTGCCAGCAGCGTAGGGATGGCGGGGGAAGAGACCCAGTACTTC
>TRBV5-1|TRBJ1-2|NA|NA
CASSLVGGSGYTF
TGCGCCAGCAGCTTGGTTGGAGGGTCTGGCTACACCTTC
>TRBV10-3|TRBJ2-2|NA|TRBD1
CATGTGGSLAGNTGELFF
TGTGCCACAGGGACAGGGGGCTCCCTAGCGGGAAACACCGGGGAGCTGTTTTTT
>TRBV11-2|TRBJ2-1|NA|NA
CASSFTMFRGEQFF
TGTGCCAGCAGCTTCACAATGTTCAGGGGTGAGCAGTTCTTC
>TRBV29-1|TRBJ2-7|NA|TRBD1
CSVKGQGAYEQYF
TGCAGCGTTAAGGGTCAGGGGGCCTACGAGCAGTACTTC
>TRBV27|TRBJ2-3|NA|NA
CASSLDYSTDTQYF
TGTGCCAGCAGTTTAGACTATTCCACAGATACGCAGTATTTT
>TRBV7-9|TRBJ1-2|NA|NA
CASSAWFGAYGYTF
TGTGCCAGCAGCGCCTGGTTTGGGGCTTATGGCTACACCTTC
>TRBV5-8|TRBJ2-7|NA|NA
CASSLASEQYF
TGTGCCAGCAGTTTAGCCAGCGAGCAGTACTTC
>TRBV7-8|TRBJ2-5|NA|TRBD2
CASSLGLLGLAGGRETQYF
TGTGCCAGCAGCTTAGGTTTATTAGGGCTAGCGGGAGGGAGGGAGACCCAGTACTTC
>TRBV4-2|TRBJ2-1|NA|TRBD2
CASSQRLAGPYNEQFF
TGTGCCAGCAGCCAACGACTAGCGGGACCCTACAATGAGCAGTTCTTC
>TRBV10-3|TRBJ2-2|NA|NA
CAISEEAEPGAGELFF
TGTGCCATCAGTGAGGAGGCGGAGCCTGGCGCCGGGGAGCTGTTTTTT